Listed below are T cell receptor beta chains from one sample, sequenced in a study of cytomegalovirus exposure and HLA in healthy donors. The method was immunoSEQ multiplex PCR; TCRdb's version includes in-frame clones alone and lacks a portion of them. The sample shows over 150,000 clones, over 65% of them seen only once. The material sequenced was PBMCs. Receptors were obtained from a middle-aged woman in good health and CMV-seronegative. Both conserved end residues are part of each CDR3. The order of the fields is CDR3 protein, CDR3 DNA, clone size, V gene, D gene, J gene. D genes are given only for firm matches. The size field is filled for only some rows; it gives once, few, many or a size class.

CASSYARAGNEQFF TGTGCCAGCAGTTACGCCAGGGCAGGCAATGAGCAGTTCTTC . TRBV6-5 . TRBJ2-1
CASSQVPGTAAYEQYF TGCGCCAGCAGCCAAGTCCCCGGGACAGCAGCCTACGAGCAGTACTTC . TRBV4-1 TRBD1 TRBJ2-7
CASLRRQGIMRPQHF TGTGCCAGCTTAAGGAGACAGGGGATAATGAGGCCCCAGCATTTT . TRBV28 TRBD1 TRBJ1-5
CASSIRGEAFNTEAFF TGTGCCAGTAGTATACGGGGGGAGGCTTTTAACACTGAAGCTTTCTTT few TRBV19 . TRBJ1-1
CASSQGTSGWDTGELFF TGTGCCAGCAGCCAGGGGACTAGCGGTTGGGACACCGGGGAGCTGTTTTTT . TRBV4-2 TRBD2 TRBJ2-2
CASSQDAGNTIYF TGTGCCAGCAGCCAAGACGCTGGAAACACCATATATTTT . TRBV4-2 . TRBJ1-3
CASSSTGGGYTF TGTGCCAGCAGTTCAACAGGGGGTGGCTACACCTTC few TRBV27 TRBD1 TRBJ1-2
CASSLGGGFATNEKLFF TGTGCCAGCAGCTTGGGGGGGGGATTTGCAACTAATGAAAAACTGTTTTTT . TRBV7-9 . TRBJ1-4
CASSFGHWESGTDTQYF TGCGCCAGCAGCTTTGGCCATTGGGAATCGGGAACAGATACGCAGTATTTT . TRBV5-1 . TRBJ2-3
CASSRSGRADTQYF TGTGCCAGCAGTCGCAGCGGGAGGGCAGATACGCAGTATTTT . TRBV28 TRBD2 TRBJ2-3
CASSLRSGGLNYGYTF TGTGCCAGCAGCTTACGATCGGGCGGGTTAAACTATGGCTACACCTTC . TRBV7-8 . TRBJ1-2
CASSPGTGDSTEAFF TGTGCCAGCAGCCCAGGGACAGGGGATAGCACTGAAGCTTTCTTT once TRBV11-2 TRBD1 TRBJ1-1
CASSLVGFDSNYGYTF TGTGCCAGCAGCTTGGTGGGTTTCGACAGCAACTATGGCTACACCTTC . TRBV5-6 . TRBJ1-2
CSSSFGTGEQFF TGTTCCAGCAGCTTTGGGACAGGAGAGCAGTTCTTC . TRBV7-9 TRBD1 TRBJ2-1
CAISESLEGRNEQYF TGTGCCATCAGTGAGTCGTTGGAGGGGAGAAACGAGCAGTACTTC once TRBV10-3 . TRBJ2-7
CASSDHRYEQYF TGTGCCAGCAGTGACCACCGCTACGAGCAGTACTTC . TRBV6-4 . TRBJ2-7
CASSVTGQSTDTQYF TGTGCCAGCAGTGTGACGGGACAGAGCACAGATACGCAGTATTTT . TRBV6-4 TRBD1 TRBJ2-3